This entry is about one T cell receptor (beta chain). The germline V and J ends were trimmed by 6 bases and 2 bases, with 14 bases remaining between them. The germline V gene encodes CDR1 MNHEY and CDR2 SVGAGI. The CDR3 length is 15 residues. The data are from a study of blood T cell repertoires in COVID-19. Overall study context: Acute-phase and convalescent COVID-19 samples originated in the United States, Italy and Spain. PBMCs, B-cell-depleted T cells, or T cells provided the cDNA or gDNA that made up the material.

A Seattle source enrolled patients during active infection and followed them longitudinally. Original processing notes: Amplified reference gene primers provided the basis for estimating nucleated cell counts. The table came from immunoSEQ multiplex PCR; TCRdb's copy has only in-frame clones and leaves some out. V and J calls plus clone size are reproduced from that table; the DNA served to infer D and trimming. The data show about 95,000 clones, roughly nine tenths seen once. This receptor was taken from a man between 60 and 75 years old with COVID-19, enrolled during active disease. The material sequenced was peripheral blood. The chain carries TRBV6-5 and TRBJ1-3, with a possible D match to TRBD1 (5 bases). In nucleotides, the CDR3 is TGTGCCAGCAGCCCACGGGGGGAACCTGGAAACACCATATATTTT. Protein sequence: CASSPRGEPGNTIYF.